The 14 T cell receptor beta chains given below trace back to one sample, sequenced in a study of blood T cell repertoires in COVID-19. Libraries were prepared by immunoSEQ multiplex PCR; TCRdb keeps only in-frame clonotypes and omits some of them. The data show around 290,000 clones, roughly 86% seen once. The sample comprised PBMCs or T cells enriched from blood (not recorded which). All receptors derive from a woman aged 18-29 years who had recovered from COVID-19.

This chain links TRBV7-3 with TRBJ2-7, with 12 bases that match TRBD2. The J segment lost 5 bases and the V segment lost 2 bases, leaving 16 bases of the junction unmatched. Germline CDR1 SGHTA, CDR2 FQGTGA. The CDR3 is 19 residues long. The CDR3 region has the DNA TGTGCCAGCAGCTTATACCCCAAGGGGAGACTAGCGGGAGTGGACGAGCAGTACTTC. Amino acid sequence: CASSLYPKGRLAGVDEQYF.

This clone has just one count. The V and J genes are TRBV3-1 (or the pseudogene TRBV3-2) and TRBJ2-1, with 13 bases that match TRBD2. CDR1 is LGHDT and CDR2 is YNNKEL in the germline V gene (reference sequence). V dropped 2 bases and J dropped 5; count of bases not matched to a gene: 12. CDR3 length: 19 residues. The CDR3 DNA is TGTGCCAGCAGCCAAATAATAAGGACTAGCGGGAGACGAAACAATGAGCAGTTCTTC. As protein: CASSQIIRTSGRRNNEQFF.

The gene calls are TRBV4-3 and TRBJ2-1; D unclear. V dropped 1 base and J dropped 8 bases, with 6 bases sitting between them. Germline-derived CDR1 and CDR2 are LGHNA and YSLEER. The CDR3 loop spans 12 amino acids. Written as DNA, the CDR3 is TGCGCCAGCAGCCAAGGGGCGCATGAGCAGTTCTTC. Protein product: CASSQGAHEQFF.

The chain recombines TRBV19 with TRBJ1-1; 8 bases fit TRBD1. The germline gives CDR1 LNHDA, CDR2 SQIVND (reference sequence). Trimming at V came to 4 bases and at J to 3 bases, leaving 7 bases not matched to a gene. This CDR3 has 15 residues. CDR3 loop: CASSKLTGGHTEAFF. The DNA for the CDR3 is TGTGCCAGTAGTAAATTAACAGGGGGTCACACTGAAGCTTTCTTT.

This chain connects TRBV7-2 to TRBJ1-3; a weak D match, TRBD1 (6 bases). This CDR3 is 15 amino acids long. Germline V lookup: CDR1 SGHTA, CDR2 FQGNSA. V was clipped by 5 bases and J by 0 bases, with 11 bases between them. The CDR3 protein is CASSTRGGSGNTIYF. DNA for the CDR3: TGTGCCAGCAGCACAAGGGGGGGCTCTGGAAACACCATATATTTT.

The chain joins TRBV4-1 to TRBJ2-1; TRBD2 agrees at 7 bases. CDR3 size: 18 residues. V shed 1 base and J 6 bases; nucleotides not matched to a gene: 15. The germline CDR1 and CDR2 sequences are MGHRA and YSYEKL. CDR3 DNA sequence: TGCGCCAGCAGCCAAGTAATCCTAGCGGATCGCCCACCCAATGAGCAGTTCTTC. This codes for CASSQVILADRPPNEQFF.

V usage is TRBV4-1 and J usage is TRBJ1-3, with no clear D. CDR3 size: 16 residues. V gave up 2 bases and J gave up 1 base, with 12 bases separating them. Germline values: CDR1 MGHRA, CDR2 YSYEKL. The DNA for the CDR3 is TGCGCCAGCAGCCAAAACAAGGCACAGTCTGGAAACACCATATATTTT. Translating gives CASSQNKAQSGNTIYF.

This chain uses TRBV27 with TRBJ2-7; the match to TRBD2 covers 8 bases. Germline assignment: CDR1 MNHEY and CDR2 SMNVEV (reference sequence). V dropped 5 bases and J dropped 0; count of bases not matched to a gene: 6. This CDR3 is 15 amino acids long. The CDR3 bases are TGTGCCAGCAGTCCCCTAGCGGGCCCCTCCTACGAGCAGTACTTC. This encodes CASSPLAGPSYEQYF.

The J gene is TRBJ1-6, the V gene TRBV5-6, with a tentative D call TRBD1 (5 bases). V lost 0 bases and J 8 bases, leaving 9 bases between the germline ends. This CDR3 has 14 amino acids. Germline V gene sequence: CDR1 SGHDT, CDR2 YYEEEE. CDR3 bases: TGTGCCAGCAGCTTGGGCAGGGCGGATTCACCCCTCCACTTT. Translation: CASSLGRADSPLHF.

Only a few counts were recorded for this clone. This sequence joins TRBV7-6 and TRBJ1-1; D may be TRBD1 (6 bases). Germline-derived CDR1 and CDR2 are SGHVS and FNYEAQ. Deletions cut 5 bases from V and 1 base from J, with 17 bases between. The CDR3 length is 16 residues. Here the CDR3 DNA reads TGTGCCAGCAGCCCCCACCTGGCAGGGGAGAACACTGAAGCTTTCTTT. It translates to CASSPHLAGENTEAFF.

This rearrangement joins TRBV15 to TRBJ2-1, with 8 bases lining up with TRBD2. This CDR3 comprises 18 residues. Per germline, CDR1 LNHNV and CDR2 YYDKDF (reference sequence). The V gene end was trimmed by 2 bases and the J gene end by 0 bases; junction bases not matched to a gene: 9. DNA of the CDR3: TGTGCCACCAGCAGATGGAAGGCGGGAGGAGCCTCCTACAATGAGCAGTTCTTC. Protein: CATSRWKAGGASYNEQFF.

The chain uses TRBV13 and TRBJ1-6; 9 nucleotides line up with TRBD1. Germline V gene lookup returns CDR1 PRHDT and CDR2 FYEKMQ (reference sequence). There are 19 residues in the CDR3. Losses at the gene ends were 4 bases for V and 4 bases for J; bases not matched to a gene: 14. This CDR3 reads CASSSSFGQGSDYNSPLHF. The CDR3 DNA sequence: TGTGCCAGCAGCTCCTCCTTCGGACAGGGGTCGGATTATAATTCACCCCTCCACTTT.

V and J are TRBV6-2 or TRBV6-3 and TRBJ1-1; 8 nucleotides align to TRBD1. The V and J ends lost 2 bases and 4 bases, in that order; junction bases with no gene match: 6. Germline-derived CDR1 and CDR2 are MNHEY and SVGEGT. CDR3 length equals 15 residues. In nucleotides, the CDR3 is TGTGCCAGCAGTTACCGTAGCCAGGGGGCCACTGAAGCTTTCTTT. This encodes CASSYRSQGATEAFF.

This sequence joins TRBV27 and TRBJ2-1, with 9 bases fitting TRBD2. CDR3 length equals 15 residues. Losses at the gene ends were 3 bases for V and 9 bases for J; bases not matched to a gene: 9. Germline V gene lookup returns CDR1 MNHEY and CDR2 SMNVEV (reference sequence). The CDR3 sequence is CASSFGSGSIGEQFF. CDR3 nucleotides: TGTGCCAGCAGTTTCGGTAGCGGGAGTATAGGTGAGCAGTTCTTC.